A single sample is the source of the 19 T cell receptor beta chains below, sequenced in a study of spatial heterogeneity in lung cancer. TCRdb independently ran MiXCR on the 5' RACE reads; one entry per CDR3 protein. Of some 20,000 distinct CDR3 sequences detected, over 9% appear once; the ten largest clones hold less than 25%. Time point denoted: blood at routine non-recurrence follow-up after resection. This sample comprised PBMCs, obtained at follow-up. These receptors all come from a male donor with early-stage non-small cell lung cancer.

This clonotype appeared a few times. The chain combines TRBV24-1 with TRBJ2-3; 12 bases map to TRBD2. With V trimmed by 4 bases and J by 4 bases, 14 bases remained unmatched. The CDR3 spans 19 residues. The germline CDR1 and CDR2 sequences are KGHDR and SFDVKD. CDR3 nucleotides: TGTGCCACCAGTGACCCCCTAGCGGGAGGGCCGGTTTCCTCAGATACGCAGTATTTT. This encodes CATSDPLAGGPVSSDTQYF.

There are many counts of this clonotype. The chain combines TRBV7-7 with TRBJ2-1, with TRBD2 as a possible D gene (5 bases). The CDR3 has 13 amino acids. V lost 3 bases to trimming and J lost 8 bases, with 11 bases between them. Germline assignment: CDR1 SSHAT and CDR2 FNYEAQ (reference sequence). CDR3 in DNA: TGTGCCAGCAGCTTTTCCGGGAAGGATGAGCAGTTCTTC. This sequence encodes CASSFSGKDEQFF.

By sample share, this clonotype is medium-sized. CDR3 coding DNA: TGCGCCAGCAGCTTGAGACTAAAAGAGGGCTATGGCTACACCTTC. This gives the protein CASSLRLKEGYGYTF. The gene calls are TRBV5-1 and TRBJ1-2; D is unresolved. Trimming pared 1 base from V and 4 bases from J, leaving 14 bases between. Germline loops: CDR1 SGHRS, CDR2 YFSETQ. CDR3 length equals 15 residues.

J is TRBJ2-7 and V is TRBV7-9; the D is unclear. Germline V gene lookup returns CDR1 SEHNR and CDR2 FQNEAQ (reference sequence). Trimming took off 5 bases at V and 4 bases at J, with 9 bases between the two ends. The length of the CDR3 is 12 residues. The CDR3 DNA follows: TGTGCCAGCAGCCCACTCTTGTACGAGCAGTACTTC. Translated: CASSPLLYEQYF.

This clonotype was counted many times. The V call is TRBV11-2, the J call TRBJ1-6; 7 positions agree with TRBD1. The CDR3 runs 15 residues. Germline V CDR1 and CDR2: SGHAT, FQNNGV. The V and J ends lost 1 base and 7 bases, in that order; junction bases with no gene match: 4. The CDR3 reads CASSLGGGQNSPLHF. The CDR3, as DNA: TGTGCCAGCAGCTTAGGCGGGGGACAGAATTCACCCCTCCACTTT. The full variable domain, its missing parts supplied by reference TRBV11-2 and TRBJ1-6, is EAGVAQSPRYKIIEKRQSVAFWCNPISGHATLYWYQQILGQGPKLLIQFQNNGVVDDSQLPKDRFSAERLKGVDSTLKIQPAKLEDSAVYLCASSLGGGQNSPLHFGNGTRLTVT.

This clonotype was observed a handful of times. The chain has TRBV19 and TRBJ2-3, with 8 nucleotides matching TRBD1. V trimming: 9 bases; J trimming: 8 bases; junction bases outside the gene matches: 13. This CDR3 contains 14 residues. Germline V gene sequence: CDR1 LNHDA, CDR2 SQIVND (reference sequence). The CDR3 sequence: CASRDRSKGGTQYF. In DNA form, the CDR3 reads TGTGCCAGCCGGGACAGGTCCAAGGGAGGTACGCAGTATTTT.

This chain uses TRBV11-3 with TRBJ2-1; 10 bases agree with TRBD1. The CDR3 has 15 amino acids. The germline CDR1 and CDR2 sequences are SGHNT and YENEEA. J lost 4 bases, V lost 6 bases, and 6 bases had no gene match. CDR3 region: CASSDRDRGYNEQFF. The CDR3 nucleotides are TGTGCCAGCAGTGACCGGGACAGGGGATACAATGAGCAGTTCTTC.

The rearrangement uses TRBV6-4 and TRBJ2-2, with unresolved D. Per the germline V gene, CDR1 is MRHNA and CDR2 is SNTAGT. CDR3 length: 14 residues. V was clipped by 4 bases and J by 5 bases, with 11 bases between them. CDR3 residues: CASSVPLPTGELFF. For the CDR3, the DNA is TGTGCCAGCAGTGTTCCACTACCTACCGGGGAGCTGTTTTTT.

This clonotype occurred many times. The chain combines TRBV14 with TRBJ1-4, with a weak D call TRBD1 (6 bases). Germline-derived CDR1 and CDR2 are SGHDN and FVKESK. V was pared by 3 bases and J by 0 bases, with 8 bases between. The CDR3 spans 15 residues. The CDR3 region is CASSQRTATNEKLFF. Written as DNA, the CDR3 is TGTGCCAGCAGCCAGCGGACAGCAACTAATGAAAAACTGTTTTTT.

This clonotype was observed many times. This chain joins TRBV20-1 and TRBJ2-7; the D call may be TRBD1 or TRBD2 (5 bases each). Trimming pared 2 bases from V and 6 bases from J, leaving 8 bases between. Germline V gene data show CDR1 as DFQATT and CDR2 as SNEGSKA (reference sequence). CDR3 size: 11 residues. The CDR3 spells CSARRDGEQYF. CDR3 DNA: TGCAGTGCTAGAAGGGACGGCGAGCAGTACTTC.

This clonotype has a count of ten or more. CDR3 in DNA: TGTGCCAGCAGCCCAACGTCGGGTAATGAGCAGTTCTTC. As protein: CASSPTSGNEQFF. The J gene is TRBJ2-1, the V gene TRBV3-2. TRBV3-2 is annotated as a pseudogene. This CDR3 contains 13 residues.

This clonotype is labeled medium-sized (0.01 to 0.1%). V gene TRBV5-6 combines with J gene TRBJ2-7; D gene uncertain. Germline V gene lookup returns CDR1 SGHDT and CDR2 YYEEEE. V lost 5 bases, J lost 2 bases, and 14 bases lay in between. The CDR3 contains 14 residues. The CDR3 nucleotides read TGTGCCAGCAGGATCAGTACATCTACCTACGAGCAGTACTTC. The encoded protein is CASRISTSTYEQYF.

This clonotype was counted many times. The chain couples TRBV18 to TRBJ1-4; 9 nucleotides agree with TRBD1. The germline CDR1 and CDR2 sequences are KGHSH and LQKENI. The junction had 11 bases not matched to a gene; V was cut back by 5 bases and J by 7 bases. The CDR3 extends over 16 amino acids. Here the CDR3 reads CASSERTGEASEKLFF. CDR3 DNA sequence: TGTGCCAGCTCAGAACGGACAGGGGAGGCTTCTGAAAAACTGTTTTTT.

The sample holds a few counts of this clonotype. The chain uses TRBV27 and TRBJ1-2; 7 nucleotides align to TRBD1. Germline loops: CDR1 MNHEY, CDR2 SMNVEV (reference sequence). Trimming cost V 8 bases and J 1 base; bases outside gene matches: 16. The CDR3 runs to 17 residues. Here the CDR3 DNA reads TGTGCCAGCGGAAGCACAGGGGATTGGGGCCTTAACTATGGCTACACCTTC. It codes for CASGSTGDWGLNYGYTF.

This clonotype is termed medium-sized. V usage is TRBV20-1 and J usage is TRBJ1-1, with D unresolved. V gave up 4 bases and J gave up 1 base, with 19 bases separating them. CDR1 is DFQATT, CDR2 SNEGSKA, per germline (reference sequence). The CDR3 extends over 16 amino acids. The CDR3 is CSAKGSDQPENTEAFF. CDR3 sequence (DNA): TGCAGTGCTAAAGGGTCCGACCAACCTGAGAACACTGAAGCTTTCTTT.

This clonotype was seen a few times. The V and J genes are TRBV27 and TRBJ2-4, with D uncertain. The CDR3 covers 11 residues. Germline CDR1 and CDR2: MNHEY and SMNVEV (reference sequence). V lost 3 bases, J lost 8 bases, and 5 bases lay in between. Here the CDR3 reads CASSFRDIQYF. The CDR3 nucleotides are TGTGCCAGCAGTTTCCGGGACATTCAGTACTTC.

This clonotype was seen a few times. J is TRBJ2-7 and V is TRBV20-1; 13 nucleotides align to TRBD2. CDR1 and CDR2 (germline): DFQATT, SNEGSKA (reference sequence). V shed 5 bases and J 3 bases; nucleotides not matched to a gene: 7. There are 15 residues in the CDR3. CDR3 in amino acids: CSAPPTSGRVYEQYF. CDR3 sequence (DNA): TGCAGTGCTCCGCCTACTAGCGGGAGGGTCTACGAGCAGTACTTC.

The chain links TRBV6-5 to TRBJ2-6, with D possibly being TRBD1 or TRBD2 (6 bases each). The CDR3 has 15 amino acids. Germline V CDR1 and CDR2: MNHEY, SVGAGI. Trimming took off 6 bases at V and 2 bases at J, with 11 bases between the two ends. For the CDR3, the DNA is TGTGCCAGCAGCGTCGGGGGCGCTGGGGCCAACGTCCTGACTTTC. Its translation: CASSVGGAGANVLTF.

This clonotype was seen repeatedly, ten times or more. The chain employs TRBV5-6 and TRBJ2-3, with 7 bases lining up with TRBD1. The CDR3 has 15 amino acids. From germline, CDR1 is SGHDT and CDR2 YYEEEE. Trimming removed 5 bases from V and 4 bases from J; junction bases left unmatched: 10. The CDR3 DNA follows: TGTGCCAGCAGAACCGACAGGGTGGGTGCAGATACGCAGTATTTT. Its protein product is CASRTDRVGADTQYF.